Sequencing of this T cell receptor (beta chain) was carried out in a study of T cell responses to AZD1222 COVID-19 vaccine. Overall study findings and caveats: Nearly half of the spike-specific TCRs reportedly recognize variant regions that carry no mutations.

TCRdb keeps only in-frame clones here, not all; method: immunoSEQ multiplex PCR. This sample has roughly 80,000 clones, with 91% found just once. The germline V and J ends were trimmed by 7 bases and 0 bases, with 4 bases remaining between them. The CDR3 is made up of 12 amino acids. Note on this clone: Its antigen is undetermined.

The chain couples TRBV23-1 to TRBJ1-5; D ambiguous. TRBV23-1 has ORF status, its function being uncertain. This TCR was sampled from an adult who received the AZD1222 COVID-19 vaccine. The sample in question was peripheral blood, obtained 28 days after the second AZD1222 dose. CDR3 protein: CASNHSNQPQHF. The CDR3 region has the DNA TGCGCCAGCAATCATAGCAATCAGCCCCAGCATTTT.